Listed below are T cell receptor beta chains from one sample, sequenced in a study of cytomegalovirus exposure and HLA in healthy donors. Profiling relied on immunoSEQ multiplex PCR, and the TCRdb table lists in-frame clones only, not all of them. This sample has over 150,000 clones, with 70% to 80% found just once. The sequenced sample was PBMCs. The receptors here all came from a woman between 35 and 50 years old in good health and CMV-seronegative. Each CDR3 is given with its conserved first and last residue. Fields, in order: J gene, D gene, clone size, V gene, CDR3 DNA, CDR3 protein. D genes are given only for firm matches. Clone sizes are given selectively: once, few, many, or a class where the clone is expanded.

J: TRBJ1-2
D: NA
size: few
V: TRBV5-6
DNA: TGTGCCAGCAGCTTACAGGCCGGCTACACCTTC
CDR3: CASSLQAGYTF

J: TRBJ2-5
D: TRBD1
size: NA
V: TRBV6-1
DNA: TGTGCCAGCAGTGAAGCCCGGGACAGGGGTAGCGGGGACCACTTC
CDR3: CASSEARDRGSGDHF

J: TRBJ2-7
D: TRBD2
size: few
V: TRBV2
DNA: TGTGCCAGCGGGAGGGAGTACGAGCAGTACTTC
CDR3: CASGREYEQYF

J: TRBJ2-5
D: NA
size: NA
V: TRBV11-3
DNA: TGTGCCAGCAGCTTAGGGGGCCCCACAGGGCAGCAAGAGACCCAGTACTTC
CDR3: CASSLGGPTGQQETQYF

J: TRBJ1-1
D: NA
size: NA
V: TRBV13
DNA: TGTGCCAGCAGCTTATTCCCCGACACTTCGAACACTGAAGCTTTCTTT
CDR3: CASSLFPDTSNTEAFF

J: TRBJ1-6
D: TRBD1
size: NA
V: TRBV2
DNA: TGTGCCAGCAGGTCCGGGACAGGCCCACAAGCCCTCCACTTT
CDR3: CASRSGTGPQALHF

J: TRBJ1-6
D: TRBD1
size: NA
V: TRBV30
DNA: TGTGCCTGGAGTTTTATGAGGACAGGGAGCTCCTATAATTCACCCCTCCACTTT
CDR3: CAWSFMRTGSSYNSPLHF

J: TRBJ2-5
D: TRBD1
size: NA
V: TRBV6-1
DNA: TGTGCCAGCAGTGAAGGGTCAGGGGGAGAGACCCAGTACTTC
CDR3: CASSEGSGGETQYF

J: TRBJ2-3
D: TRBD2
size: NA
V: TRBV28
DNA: TGTGCCAGCAGTTCCCCGGGGGAGGGTGCAGATACGCAGTATTTT
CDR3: CASSSPGEGADTQYF

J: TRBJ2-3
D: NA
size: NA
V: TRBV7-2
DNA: TGTGCCAGCAGCATTGGGGCTACGCAGTATTTT
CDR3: CASSIGATQYF

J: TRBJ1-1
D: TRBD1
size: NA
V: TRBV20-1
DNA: TGCAGTGCTAGTGACAGGGCAGCTTTCTTT
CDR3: CSASDRAAFF

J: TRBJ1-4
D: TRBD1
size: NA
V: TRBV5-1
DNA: TGCGCCAGCAGCTGGGTGCTAGGTCGGGACAGGGGCAATGAAAAACTGTTTTTT
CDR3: CASSWVLGRDRGNEKLFF

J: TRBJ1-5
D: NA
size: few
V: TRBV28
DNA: TGTGCCAGCAGTTCGACAGGAGTTTATAGCAATCAGCCCCAGCATTTT
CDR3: CASSSTGVYSNQPQHF

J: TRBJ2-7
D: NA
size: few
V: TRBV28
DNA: TGTGCCAGCAGTCCGGGGGACCGGTTGAAGCAGTACTTC
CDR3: CASSPGDRLKQYF

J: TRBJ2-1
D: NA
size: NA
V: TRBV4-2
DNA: TGTGCCAGCAGCCAAGAATACGGCAATGAGCAGTTCTTC
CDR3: CASSQEYGNEQFF

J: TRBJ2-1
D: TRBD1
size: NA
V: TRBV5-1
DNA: TGCGCCAGCAGCTTACAGGGGGACAATGAGCAGTTCTTC
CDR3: CASSLQGDNEQFF

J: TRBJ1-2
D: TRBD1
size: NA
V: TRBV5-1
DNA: TGCGCCAGCAGCTTATGGGGACAGATGACTTCTGGCTACACCTTC
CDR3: CASSLWGQMTSGYTF

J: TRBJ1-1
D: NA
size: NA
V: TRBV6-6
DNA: TGTGCCAGCAGTTACTCAGCGGTATACGGGAACACTGAAGCTTTCTTT
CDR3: CASSYSAVYGNTEAFF

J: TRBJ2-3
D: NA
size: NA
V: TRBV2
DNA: TGTGCCAGCAGTGAACTGGATACGCAGTATTTT
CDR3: CASSELDTQYF

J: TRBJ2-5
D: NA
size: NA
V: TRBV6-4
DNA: TGTGCCAGCTCCGCGAGGCCTCAAGAGACCCAGTACTTC
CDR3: CASSARPQETQYF

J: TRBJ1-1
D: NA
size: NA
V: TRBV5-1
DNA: TGCGCCAGCAGCTTGTGGGGGGGGGATTTTATCACTGAAGCTTTCTTT
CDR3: CASSLWGGDFITEAFF

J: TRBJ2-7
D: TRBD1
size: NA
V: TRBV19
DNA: TGTGCCACTACGGGAACAGGGGGCCCCTACGAGCAGTACTTC
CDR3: CATTGTGGPYEQYF

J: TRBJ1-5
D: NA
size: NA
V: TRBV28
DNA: TGTGCCAGCGGGTCCGAGGGTTTGGGCAATCAGCCCCAGCATTTT
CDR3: CASGSEGLGNQPQHF

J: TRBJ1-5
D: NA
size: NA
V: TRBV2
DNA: TGTGCCAGCAGGTTGGGGGGGGCTTTCAATCAGCCCCAGCATTTT
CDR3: CASRLGGAFNQPQHF

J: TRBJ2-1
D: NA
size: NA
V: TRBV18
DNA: TGTGCCAGCTCACCTTCTGAGCCCGGAGGGATAACGGGCGAGCAGTTCTTC
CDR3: CASSPSEPGGITGEQFF

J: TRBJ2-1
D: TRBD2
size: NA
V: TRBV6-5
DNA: TGTGCCAGCAAACCTAGCGGGAGCTACAATGAGCAGTTCTTC
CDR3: CASKPSGSYNEQFF

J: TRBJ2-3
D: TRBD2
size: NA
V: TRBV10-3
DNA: TGTGCCATCAGTGGACCTCTAGCGGGGGGGCCATCAGATACGCAGTATTTT
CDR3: CAISGPLAGGPSDTQYF

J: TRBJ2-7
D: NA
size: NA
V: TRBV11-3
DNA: TGTGCCAGCAGCTTAGCCCAGGGACACGTATACGAGCAGTACTTC
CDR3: CASSLAQGHVYEQYF

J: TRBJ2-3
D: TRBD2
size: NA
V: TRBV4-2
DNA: TGTGCCAGCAGCCAAGCGGGAGGAAGCACAGATACGCAGTATTTT
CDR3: CASSQAGGSTDTQYF

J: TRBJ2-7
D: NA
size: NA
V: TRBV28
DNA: TGTGCCAGCAGTTTATCGAGGTACGAGCAGTACTTC
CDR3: CASSLSRYEQYF

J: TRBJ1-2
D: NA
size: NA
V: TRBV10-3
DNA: TGTGCCATCAGTGAGTCAACAGGAAGCCTGAGATTCCTAAACTATGGCTACACCTTC
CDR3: CAISESTGSLRFLNYGYTF

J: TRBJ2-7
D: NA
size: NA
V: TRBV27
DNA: TGTGCCAGCCGGAGAAGCACCACTGGACAATACTACGAGCAGTACTTC
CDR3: CASRRSTTGQYYEQYF

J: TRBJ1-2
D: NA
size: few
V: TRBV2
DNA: TGTGCCAGCACTATGCAGGGGAACTATGGCTACACCTTC
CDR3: CASTMQGNYGYTF

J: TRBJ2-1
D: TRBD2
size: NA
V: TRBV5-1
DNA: TGCGCCAGCAGCTCGGGACTAGCAGGAAATGAGCAGTTCTTC
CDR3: CASSSGLAGNEQFF

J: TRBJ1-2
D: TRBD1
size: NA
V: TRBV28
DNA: TGTGCCAGCAGACAGGGGGGCTACACCTTC
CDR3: CASRQGGYTF

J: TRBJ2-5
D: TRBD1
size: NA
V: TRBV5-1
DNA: TGCGCCAGCAGTTCCTGGACAGGGGGGCCATTCGGGGAGACCCAGTACTTC
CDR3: CASSSWTGGPFGETQYF

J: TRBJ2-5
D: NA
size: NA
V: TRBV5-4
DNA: TGTGCCAGCAGCTTCGGGAACGGAGAGACCCAGTACTTC
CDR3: CASSFGNGETQYF

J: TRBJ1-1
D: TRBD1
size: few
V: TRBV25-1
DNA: TGTGCCAGCAGAAGAGGGACAGGTTCCACTGAAGCTTTCTTT
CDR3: CASRRGTGSTEAFF

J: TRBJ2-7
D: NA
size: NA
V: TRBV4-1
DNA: TGCGCCAGCAGCCAGGGGCGAGACAGCCTCTACGAGCAGTACTTC
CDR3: CASSQGRDSLYEQYF

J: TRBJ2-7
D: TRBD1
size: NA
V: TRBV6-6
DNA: TGTGCCAGCAGGGCGACAGGGGGTGCCTACGAGCAGTACTTC
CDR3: CASRATGGAYEQYF

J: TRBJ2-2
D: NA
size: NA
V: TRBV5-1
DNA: TGCGCCAGCAGCTTTCCCCTCAGGGGTGGCACCGGGGAGCTGTTTTTT
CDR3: CASSFPLRGGTGELFF

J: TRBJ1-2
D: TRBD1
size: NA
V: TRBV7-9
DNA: TGCGCCAGCAGCAGGGGACAGAACTATGGCTACACCTTC
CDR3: CASSRGQNYGYTF

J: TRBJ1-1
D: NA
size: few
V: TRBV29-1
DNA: TGCAGCGTTGGTGCGGGCAGCGAAGCTTTCTTT
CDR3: CSVGAGSEAFF